The entry that follows covers one TCR beta chain sequence. Its antigen is still unknown. Base quality data are lacking; no much larger clone is found one base away. The sample belongs to a study of T-cell memory formation after mild COVID-19 (dated by TCRdb to the early 2020s). Turning to the overall study: TCR sequence clusters from the two donors were found to be largely donor specific. In a couple of donors, T-cell clones that expanded and contracted after mild COVID-19 were followed by sequencing TCRalpha and TCRbeta repertoires longitudinally. The cohort was made up of two young adult volunteers, one female and one male, who were previously healthy.

V and J are truncated by 3 bases and 7 bases respectively, leaving an intervening sequence of 12 bases. Including the terminal cysteine and phenylalanine, the CDR3 comprises 14 residues. CDR3 DNA is the only sequence kept; it has 42 bases, read in frame from the first base. Ficoll-Paque density gradient centrifugation was the method used to isolate PBMCs. Overall results and qualifications from the work: Contracting CD4+ clones were located mainly in the CM and EM memory subsets, whereas CD8+ clones were found to be enriched in EMRA. From day 15 to 85, contracting clones showed balanced CD4/CD8 phenotypes, whereas a second wave of clones that expanded from day 15 to 37 leaned towards CD4+. Some responding clones were detected in pre-infection memory, which suggested that pre-existing cross-reactive memory T cells had joined the SARS-CoV-2 response. SARS-CoV-2 specificity was not confirmed for the second-wave clones peaking on day 37. The study included only a couple of mild cases, and larger cohorts that include severe cases with pre-infection samples were judged to be necessary.

The run used an Illumina NovaSeq 6000. TCRalpha and TCRbeta cDNA libraries were built by 5'RACE with constant-segment primers, adding sample barcodes and unique molecular identifiers. Trizol reagent was used to extract RNA from every sample. The libraries were amplified in two PCR steps, and the second step added a second sample barcode and Illumina TruSeq adapters. Sequencing of libraries was performed on an Illumina NovaSeq with 2 x 150 bp paired-end reads. In the authors' own workflow: The reads were demultiplexed and collapsed into UMI-guided consensus sequences using migec v1.2.7. Using mixcr v2.1.11, UMI consensuses were aligned to TRA and TRB V and J templates and then assembled into clonotypes. Expanded or contracted clonotypes were those called significant by both edgeR and NoisET, with noise models trained on biological replicates. For edgeR calls, the cutoffs were a false discovery rate-adjusted p below 0.01 and a log2 fold-change threshold of 1. As an exploratory analysis of dynamics, PCA with hierarchical clustering was applied to max-normalized trajectories of the 1000 most abundant clonotypes. Separately sequenced CD4+ and CD8+ repertoires were used to assign a CD4 or CD8 phenotype to each responding clone. Using fastp at Q25 and MiXCR, TCRdb reprocessed the public reads and kept productive beta chains. Rows matching on CDR3 protein sequence are summarized as one entry with the most common DNA and genes. For this entry, the V and J calls and clone size follow TCRdb and not the study's own pipeline. Counted in this sample were around 340,000 distinct CDR3 sequences; more than 15% of them appeared once. The ten largest make up about 20% of the sample.

The receptor was derived from a young man who had mild COVID-19 (a few samples of this study predate the infection). The sample titles of this study are shuffled in the database, so cell type and time point are left out; the donor was told from shared clones. The chain employs TRBV12-3 or TRBV12-4 and TRBJ2-2, with the D segment identity uncertain. Sequenced: PBMCs or a T cell subset sorted from them (not recorded which). The CDR3 protein sequence reads: CASSFSPSRGELFF. The sequenced DNA is TGTGCCAGCAGTTTTTCCCCCTCTCGCGGGGAGCTGTTTTTT.